The entry below describes one TCR beta chain. The antigen remains undetermined. Repertoires were generated with immunoSEQ multiplex PCR, while TCRdb's copy carries only in-frame clones and drops some. The sample contains about 93,000 clones, roughly nine tenths of which appear only once. This CDR3 spans 14 amino acids. The V end lost 3 bases, the J end lost 5 bases, and 13 bases lay between the germline ends. CDR1 is SEHNR, CDR2 FQNEAQ, per germline (reference sequence). These data belong to a study of T cell responses to AZD1222 COVID-19 vaccine. Study results and caveats: Spike-specific TCR breadth and depth rose after two AZD1222 doses. Spike was spanned by vaccine-associated CD4 TCRs, which were dominant at 160-218 and 743-854. There were repertoire samples only from the period after the peak T cell response.

The chain links TRBV7-9 to TRBJ1-2; a weak D match, TRBD1 (6 bases). The source is an adult in good health. The sequencing used peripheral blood, collected on day 0 of MenACWY control vaccination. The CDR3 DNA sequence: TGTGCCAGCAGCTTCTTCGACAGGTTGTATGGCTACACCTTC. It is translated as CASSFFDRLYGYTF.